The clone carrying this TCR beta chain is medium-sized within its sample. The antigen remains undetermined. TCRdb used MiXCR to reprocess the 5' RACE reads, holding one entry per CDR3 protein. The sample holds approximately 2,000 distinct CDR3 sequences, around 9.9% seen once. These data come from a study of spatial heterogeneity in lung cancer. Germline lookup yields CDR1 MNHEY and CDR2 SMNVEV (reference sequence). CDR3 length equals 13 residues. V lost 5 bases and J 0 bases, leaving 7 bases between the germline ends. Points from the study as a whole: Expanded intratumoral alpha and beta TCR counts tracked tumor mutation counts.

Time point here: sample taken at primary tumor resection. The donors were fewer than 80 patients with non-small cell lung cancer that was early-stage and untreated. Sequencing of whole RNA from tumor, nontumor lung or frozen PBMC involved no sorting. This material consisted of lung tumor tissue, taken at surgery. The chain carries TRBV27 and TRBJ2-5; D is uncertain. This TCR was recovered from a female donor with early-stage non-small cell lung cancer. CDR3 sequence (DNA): TGTGCCAGCAGTCGCCAGAACCAAGAGACCCAGTACTTC. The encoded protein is CASSRQNQETQYF.